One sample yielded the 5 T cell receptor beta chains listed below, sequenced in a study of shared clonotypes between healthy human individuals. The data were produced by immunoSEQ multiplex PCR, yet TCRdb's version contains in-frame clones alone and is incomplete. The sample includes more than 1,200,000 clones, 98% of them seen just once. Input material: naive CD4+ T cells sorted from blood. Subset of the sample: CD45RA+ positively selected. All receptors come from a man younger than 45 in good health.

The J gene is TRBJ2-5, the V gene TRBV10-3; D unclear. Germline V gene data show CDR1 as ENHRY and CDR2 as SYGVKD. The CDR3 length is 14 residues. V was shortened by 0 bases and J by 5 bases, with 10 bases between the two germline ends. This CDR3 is CAISESAAQETQYF. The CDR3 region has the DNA TGTGCCATCAGTGAGTCTGCGGCACAGGAGACCCAGTACTTC.

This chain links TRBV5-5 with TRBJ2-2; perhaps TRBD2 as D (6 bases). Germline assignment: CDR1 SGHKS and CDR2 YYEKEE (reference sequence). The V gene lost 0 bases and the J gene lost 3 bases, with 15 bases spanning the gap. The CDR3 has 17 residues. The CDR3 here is CASSLAGGGQYTGELFF. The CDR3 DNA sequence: TGTGCCAGCAGCTTGGCCGGAGGAGGGCAGTACACCGGGGAGCTGTTTTTT.

The CDR3 loop is CASSLILAETFF. CDR3 coding DNA: TGTGCCAGCAGTTTAATTTTGGCAGAAACTTTCTTT. The V gene is TRBV28, the J gene TRBJ1-1; no definite D call. Looked up from germline, CDR1 is MDHEN and CDR2 is SYDVKM. V was cut by 2 bases and J by 12 bases, with 13 bases left in between. The CDR3 has 12 residues.

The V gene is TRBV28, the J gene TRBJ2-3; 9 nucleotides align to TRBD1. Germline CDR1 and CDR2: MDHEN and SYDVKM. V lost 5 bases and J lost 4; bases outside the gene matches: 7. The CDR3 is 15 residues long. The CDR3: CASSPRTGAADTQYF. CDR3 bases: TGTGCCAGCAGTCCGCGGACAGGGGCGGCAGATACGCAGTATTTT.

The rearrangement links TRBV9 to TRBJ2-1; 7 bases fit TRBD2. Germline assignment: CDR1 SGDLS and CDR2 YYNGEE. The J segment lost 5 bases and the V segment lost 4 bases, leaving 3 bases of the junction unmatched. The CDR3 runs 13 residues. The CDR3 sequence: CASSRGLDNEQFF. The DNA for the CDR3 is TGTGCCAGCAGCAGAGGACTAGACAATGAGCAGTTCTTC.